This note documents a single T cell receptor beta chain sequence. This sample was taken from a study of blood T cell repertoires in COVID-19. As for the study in general: Acute and convalescent COVID-19 samples came from the United States, Italy and Spain. PBMCs, B-cell-depleted T cells, or T cells provided the cDNA or gDNA that made up the material.

Per the original data handling: The assay estimated nucleated cells by amplifying reference gene primers. Clones were read by immunoSEQ multiplex PCR, and TCRdb kept only the in-frame ones, dropping some. For V, J and clone size, that table is used; D and trimming come from the DNA. The sample has about 300,000 clones; around 92% are singletons. Before they entered the study, exposed participants had met a COVID-19 case within 2 weeks. CDR3 length: 16 residues. Germline V gives CDR1 DFQATT, CDR2 SNEGSKA (reference sequence). V lost 3 bases and J lost 3, with 19 bases in between. The sample consisted of PBMCs or T cells enriched from blood (not recorded which). The rearrangement uses TRBV20-1 and TRBJ2-3, with D possibly being TRBD2 (7 bases). The sequence was obtained from a woman aged 45-60 years who had been exposed to COVID-19. CDR3 loop: CSASFLQGRGTDTQYF. As DNA, the CDR3 is TGCAGTGCTAGTTTTCTCCAGGGGAGGGGAACAGATACGCAGTATTTT.